A single sample gave rise to the 2 T cell receptor beta chains below, sequenced in a study of T cell repertoires in cytomegalovirus infection. No cognate antigen is known for these TCRs. MiXCR, run by TCRdb on the reads, gives a single entry per CDR3 protein. The sample yields some 800,000 distinct CDR3 sequences, 30% to 35% seen once. This specimen was cultured CD8+ T cells from PBMCs, taken from culture after CMV antigen stimulation. The receptors here all came from a human donor in good health (CMV status not recorded). Some clones in this sample may be carry-over from other donors' samples.

The chain recombines TRBV19 with TRBJ2-5; TRBD1 might be the D (5 bases). This CDR3 is 19 amino acids long. Germline V CDR1 and CDR2: LNHDA, SQIVND (reference sequence). Trimming shortened V by 4 bases and J by 1 base, and 25 bases separated the two germline ends. In DNA, the CDR3 is TGTGCCAGTAGTACACGACGACACCTGCAACAGGTCCTCCAAGAGACCCAGTACTTC. It yields the protein CASSTRRHLQQVLQETQYF.

The chain is built from TRBV2 and TRBJ2-7; D is possibly TRBD1 (6 bases). V was cut by 3 bases and J by 3 bases, with 9 bases left in between. From germline, CDR1 is SNHLY and CDR2 FYNNEI. The CDR3 runs 13 residues. In DNA, the CDR3 is TGTGCCAGCAGTGACGAGACAGGCTACGAGCAGTACTTC. This gives the protein CASSDETGYEQYF. Using reference TRBV2 and TRBJ2-7 for the parts outside the CDR3, the full variable domain is EPEVTQTPSHQVTQMGQEVILRCVPISNHLYFYWYRQILGQKVEFLVSFYNNEISEKSEIFDDQFSVERPDGSNFTLKIRSTKLEDSAMYFCASSDETGYEQYFGPGTRLTVT.